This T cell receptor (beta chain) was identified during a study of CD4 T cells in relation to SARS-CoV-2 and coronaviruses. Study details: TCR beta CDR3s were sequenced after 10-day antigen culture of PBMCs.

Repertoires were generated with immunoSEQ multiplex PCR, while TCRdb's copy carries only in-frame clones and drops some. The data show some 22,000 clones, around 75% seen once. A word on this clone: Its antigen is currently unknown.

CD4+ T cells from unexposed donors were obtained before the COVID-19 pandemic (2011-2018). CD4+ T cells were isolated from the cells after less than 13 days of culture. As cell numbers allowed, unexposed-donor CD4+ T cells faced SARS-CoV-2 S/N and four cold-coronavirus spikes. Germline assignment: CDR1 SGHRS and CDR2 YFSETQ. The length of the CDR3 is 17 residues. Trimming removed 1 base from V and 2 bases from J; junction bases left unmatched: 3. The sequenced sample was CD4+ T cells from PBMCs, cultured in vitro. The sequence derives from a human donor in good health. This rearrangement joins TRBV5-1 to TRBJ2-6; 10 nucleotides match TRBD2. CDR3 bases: TGCGCCAGCAGCTTGCGAGGACTAGCGGCTGGGGCCAACGTCCTGACTTTC. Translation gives CASSLRGLAAGANVLTF.